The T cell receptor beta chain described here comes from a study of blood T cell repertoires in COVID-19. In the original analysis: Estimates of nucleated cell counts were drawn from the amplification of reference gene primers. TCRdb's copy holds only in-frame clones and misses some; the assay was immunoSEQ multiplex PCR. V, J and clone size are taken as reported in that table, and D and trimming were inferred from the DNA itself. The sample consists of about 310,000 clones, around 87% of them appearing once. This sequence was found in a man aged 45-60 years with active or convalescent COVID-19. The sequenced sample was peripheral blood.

The CDR3 DNA reads as TGTGCCAGTAGTTTTGGCTATTCACCCCTCCACTTT. Protein product: CASSFGYSPLHF. The chain uses TRBV19 and TRBJ1-6, with D uncertain. The germline gives CDR1 LNHDA, CDR2 SQIVND (reference sequence). V lost 5 bases and J 8 bases, leaving 7 bases between the germline ends. This CDR3 contains 12 residues.